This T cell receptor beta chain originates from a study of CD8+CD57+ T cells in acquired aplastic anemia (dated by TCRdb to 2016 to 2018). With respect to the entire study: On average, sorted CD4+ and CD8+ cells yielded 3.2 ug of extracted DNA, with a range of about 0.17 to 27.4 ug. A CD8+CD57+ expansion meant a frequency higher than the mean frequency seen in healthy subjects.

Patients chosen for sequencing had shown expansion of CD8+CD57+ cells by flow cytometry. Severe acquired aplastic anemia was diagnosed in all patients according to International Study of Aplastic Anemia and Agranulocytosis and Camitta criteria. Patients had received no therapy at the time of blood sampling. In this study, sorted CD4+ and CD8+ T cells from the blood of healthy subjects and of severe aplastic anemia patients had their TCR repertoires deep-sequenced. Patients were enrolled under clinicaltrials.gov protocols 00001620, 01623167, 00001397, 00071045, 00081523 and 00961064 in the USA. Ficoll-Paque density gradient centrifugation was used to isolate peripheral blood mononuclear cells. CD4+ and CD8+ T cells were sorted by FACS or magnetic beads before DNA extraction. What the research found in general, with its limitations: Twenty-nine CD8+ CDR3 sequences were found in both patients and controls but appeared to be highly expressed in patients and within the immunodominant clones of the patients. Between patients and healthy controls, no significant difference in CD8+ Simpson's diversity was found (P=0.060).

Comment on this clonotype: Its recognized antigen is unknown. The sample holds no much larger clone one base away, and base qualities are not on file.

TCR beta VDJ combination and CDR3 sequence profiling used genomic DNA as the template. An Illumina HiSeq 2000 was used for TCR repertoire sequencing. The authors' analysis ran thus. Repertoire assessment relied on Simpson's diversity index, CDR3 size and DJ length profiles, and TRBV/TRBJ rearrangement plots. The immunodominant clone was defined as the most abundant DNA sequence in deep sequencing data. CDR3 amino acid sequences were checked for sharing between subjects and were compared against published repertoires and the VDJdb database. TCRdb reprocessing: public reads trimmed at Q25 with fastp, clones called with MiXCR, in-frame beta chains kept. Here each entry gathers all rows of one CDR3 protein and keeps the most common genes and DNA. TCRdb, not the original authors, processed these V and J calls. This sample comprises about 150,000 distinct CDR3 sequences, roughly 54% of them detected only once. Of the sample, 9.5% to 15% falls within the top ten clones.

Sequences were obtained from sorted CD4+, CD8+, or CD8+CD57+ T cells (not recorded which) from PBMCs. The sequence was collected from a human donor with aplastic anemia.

The nucleotides read TGCGCCACCGAAAGAGATCAAGTGACACGGGTGGACACTGAAGCTTTCTTT. Protein translation: CATERDQVTRVDTEAFF. The chain is assembled from TRBV10-2 and TRBJ1-1; the D gene cannot be resolved reliably. V is reduced by 10 bases and J by 3 bases, leaving a spacing of 27 bases between them. The cysteine opens and the phenylalanine closes a CDR3 of 17 amino acids. The kept DNA is CDR3 alone, 51 bases in frame from the first base. The germline V gene provides CDR1 WSHSY and CDR2 SAAADI.